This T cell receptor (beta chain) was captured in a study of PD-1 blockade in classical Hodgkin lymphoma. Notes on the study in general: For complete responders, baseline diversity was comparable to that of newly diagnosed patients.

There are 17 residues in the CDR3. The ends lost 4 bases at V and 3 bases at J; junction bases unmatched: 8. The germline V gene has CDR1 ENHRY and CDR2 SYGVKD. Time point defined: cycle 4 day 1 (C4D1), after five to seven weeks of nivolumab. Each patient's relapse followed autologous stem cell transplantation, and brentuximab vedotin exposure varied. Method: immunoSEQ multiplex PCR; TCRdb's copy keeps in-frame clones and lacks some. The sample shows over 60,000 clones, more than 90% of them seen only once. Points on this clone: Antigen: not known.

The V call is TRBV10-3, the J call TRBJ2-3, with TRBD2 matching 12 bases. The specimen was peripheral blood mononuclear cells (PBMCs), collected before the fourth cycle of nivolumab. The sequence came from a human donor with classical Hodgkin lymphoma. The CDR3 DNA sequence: TGTGCCATCAGTGTAAACGACGGGACTAGCGGGACAGATACGCAGTATTTT. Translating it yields CAISVNDGTSGTDTQYF.